The sequence of this TCR beta chain was determined in a study of CD8 T cells in Susac syndrome. CDR3 length: 15 residues. CDR1 and CDR2 from the germline V gene are SGHRS and YFSETQ. J gave up 6 bases and V 5 bases, and 9 bases lay outside the gene matches. Study-wide points: The authors acknowledged that their TCR sequencing and HLA analysis involved a relatively small number of individuals.

About this clonotype itself: Its antigen remains unknown.

With random hexamers, reverse transcription was performed on roughly 0.45 to 1 ug of RNA. Amplification of TCR beta CDR3 by immunoSEQ multiplex PCR spanned 54 Vbeta and 13 Jbeta. Using its own MiXCR run on the immunoSEQ multiplex PCR reads, TCRdb lists one record per CDR3 protein. This sample has 180,000 or so distinct CDR3 sequences; around 94% occur once, and the top ten carry 0.14%. Sequencing of TCR beta was carried out in blood CD8+ and CD4+ T cells. Sample: CD4+ T cells from PBMCs. The genes are TRBV5-1 and TRBJ2-1; TRBD1 matches at 9 bases. The receptor was isolated from a human donor in good health. DNA of the CDR3: TGCGCCAGCAGTTATACCGGGACAGGGTCCAATGAGCAGTTCTTC. Translating it yields CASSYTGTGSNEQFF.